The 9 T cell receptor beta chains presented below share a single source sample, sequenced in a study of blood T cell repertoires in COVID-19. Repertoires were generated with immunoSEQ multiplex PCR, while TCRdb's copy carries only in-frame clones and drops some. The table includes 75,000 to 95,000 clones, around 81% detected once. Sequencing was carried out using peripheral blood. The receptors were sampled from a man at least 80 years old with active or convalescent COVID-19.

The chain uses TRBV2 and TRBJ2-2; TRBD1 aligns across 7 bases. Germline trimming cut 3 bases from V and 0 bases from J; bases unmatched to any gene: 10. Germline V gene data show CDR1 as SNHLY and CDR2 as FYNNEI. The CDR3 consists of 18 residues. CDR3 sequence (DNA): TGTGCCAGCAGTGATCAGCGGACAGGCCCCGCGAACACCGGGGAGCTGTTTTTT. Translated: CASSDQRTGPANTGELFF.

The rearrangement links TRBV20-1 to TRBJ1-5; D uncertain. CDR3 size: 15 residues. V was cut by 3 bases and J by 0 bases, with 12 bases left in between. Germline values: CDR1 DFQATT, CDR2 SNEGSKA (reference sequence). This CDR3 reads CSASGFRGSNQPQHF. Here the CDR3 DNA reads TGCAGTGCTAGTGGTTTTCGGGGTAGCAATCAGCCCCAGCATTTT.

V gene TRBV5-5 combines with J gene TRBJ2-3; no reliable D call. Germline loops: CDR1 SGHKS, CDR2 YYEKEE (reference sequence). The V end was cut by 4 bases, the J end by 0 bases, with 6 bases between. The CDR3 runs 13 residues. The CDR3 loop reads CASSPGSTDTQYF. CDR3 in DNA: TGTGCCAGCAGCCCAGGAAGCACAGATACGCAGTATTTT.

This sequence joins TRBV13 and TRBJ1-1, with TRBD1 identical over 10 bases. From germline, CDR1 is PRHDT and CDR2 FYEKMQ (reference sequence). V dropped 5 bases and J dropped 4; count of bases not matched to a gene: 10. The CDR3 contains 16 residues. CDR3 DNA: TGTGCCAGCAGCCCCGGGACAGGGGTTTTGAGCACTGAAGCTTTCTTT. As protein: CASSPGTGVLSTEAFF.

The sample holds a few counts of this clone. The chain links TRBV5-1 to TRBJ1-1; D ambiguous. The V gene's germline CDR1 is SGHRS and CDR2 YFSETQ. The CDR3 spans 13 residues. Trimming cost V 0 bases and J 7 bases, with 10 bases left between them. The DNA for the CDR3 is TGCGCCAGCAGCTTGGGTCAGGCTTTTGAAGCTTTCTTT. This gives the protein CASSLGQAFEAFF.

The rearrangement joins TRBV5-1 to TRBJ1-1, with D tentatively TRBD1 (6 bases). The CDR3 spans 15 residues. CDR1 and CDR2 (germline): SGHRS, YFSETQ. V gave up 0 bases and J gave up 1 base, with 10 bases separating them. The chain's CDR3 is CASSLETGRNTEAFF. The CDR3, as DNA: TGCGCCAGCAGCTTGGAAACAGGGAGGAACACTGAAGCTTTCTTT.

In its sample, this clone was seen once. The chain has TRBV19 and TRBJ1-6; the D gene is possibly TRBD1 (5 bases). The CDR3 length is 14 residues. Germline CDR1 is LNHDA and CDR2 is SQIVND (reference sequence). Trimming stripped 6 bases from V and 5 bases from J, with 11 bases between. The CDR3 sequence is CASRSTVDNSPLHF. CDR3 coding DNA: TGTGCCAGTAGGTCGACAGTAGATAATTCACCCCTCCACTTT.

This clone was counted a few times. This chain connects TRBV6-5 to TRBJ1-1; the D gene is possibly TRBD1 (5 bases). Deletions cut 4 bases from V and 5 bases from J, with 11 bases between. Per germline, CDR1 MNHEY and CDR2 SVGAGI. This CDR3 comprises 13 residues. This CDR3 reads CASSSRGETEAFF. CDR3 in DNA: TGTGCCAGCAGTTCCCGGGGGGAAACTGAAGCTTTCTTT.

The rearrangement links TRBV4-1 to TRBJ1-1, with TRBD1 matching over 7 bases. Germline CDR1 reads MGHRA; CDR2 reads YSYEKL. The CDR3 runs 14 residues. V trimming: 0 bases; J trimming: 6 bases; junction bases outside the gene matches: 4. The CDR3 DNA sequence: TGCGCCAGCAGCCAAGAGGGACAGAGCTCTGAAGCTTTCTTT. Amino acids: CASSQEGQSSEAFF.